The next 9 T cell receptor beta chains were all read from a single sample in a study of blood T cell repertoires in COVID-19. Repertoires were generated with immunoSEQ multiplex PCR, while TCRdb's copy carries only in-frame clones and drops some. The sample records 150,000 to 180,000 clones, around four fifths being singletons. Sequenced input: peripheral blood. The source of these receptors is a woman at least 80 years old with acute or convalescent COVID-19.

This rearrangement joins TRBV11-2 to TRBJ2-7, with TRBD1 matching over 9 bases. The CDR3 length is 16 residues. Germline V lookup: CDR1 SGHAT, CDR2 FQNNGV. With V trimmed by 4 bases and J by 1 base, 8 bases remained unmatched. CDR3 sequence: CASSSLSGTGSYEQYF. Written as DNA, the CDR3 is TGTGCCAGCAGCTCCCTGTCCGGGACAGGGTCCTACGAGCAGTACTTC. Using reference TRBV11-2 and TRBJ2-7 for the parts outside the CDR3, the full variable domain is EAGVAQSPRYKIIEKRQSVAFWCNPISGHATLYWYQQILGQGPKLLIQFQNNGVVDDSQLPKDRFSAERLKGVDSTLKIQPAKLEDSAVYLCASSSLSGTGSYEQYFGPGTRLTVT.

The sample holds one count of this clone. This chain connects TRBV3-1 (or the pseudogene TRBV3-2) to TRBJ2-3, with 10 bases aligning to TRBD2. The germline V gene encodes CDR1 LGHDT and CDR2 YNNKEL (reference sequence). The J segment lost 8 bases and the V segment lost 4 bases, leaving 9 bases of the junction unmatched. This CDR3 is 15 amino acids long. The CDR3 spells CASSLGLAVSGTQYF. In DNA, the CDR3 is TGTGCCAGCAGCCTCGGACTAGCGGTATCGGGTACGCAGTATTTT.

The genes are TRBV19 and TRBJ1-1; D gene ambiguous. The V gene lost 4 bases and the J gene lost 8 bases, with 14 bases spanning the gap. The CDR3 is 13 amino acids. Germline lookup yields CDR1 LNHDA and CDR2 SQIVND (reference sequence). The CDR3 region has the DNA TGTGCCAGTAGTAAACAGATCATTGGGGAAGCTTTCTTT. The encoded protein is CASSKQIIGEAFF.

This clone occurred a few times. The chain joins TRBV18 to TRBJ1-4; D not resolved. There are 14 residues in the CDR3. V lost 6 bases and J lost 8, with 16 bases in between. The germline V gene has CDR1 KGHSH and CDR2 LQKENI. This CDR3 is CASSPVGGVEKLFF. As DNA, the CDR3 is TGTGCCAGCTCTCCAGTCGGCGGGGTGGAAAAACTGTTTTTT.

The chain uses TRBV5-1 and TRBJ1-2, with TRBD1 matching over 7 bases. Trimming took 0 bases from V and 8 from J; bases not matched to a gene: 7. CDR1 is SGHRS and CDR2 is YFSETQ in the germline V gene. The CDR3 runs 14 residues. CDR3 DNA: TGCGCCAGCAGCTTGGGCCCAGGGGGTGGAGGCTACACCTTC. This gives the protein CASSLGPGGGGYTF.

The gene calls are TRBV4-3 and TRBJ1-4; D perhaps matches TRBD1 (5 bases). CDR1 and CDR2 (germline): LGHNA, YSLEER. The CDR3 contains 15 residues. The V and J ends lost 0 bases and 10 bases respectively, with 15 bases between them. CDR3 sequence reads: CASSQEGYGTPKLFF. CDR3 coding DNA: TGCGCCAGCAGCCAAGAAGGGTACGGGACTCCAAAACTGTTTTTT.

This chain's CDR3 is CAREPGHNHNQPQHF. The CDR3 bases are TGTGCCAGGGAACCTGGACATAATCACAATCAGCCCCAGCATTTT. This chain joins TRBV19 and TRBJ1-5; D possibly corresponds to TRBD1 (5 bases). CDR1 and CDR2 (germline): LNHDA, SQIVND (reference sequence). This CDR3 region has 15 residues. Trimming shortened V by 9 bases and J by 3 bases, and 18 bases separated the two germline ends. The entire variable domain, with the rest obtained from reference TRBV19 and TRBJ1-5, is as follows: DGGITQSPKYLFRKEGQNVTLSCEQNLNHDAMYWYRQDPGQGLRLIYYSQIVNDFQKGDIAEGYSVSREKKESFPLTVTSAQKNPTAFYLCAREPGHNHNQPQHFGDGTRLSIL.

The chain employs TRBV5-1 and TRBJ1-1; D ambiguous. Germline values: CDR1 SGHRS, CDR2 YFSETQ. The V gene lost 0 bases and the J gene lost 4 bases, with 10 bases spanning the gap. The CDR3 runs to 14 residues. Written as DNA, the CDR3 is TGCGCCAGCAGCTTGGAAAGCGGAGGCACTGAAGCTTTCTTT. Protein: CASSLESGGTEAFF.

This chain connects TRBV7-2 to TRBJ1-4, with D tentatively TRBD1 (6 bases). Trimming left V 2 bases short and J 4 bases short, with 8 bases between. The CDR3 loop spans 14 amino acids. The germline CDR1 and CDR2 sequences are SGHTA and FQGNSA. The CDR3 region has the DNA TGTGCCAGCAGCTTAACAGGGAGTAATGAAAAACTGTTTTTT. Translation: CASSLTGSNEKLFF.